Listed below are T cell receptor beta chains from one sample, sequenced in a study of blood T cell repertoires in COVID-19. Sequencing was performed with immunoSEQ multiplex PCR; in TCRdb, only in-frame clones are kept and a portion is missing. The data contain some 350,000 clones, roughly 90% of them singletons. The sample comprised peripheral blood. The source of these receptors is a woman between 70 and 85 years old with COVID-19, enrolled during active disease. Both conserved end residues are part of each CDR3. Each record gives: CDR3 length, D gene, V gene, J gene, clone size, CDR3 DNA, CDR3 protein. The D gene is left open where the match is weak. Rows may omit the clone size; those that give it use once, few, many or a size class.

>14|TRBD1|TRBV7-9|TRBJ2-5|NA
TGTGCCAGCAGAACAGGGACAGAACAAGAGACCCAGTACTTC
CASRTGTEQETQYF
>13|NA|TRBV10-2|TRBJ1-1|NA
TGCGCCAGCAGTTTGGTGCGAGGCACTGAAGCTTTCTTT
CASSLVRGTEAFF
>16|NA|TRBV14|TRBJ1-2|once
TGTGCCAGCAGCGTAAGCTGGGGACTTACTAACTATGGCTACACCTTC
CASSVSWGLTNYGYTF
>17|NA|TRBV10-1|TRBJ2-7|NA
TGCGCCAGCAGAGTGAGTTGGAGGGGACAGTCCCCCTACGAGCAGTACTTC
CASRVSWRGQSPYEQYF
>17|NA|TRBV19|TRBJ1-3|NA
TGTGCCAGTAGTATTTCGGGACTGACCGACCCTGGAAACACCATATATTTT
CASSISGLTDPGNTIYF
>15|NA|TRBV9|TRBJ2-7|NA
TGTGCCAGCAGCCCCGAGACGGGCGGGTTATACGAGCAGTACTTC
CASSPETGGLYEQYF
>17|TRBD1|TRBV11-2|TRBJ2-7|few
TGTGCCAGCAGCGAGCGAATGACAGGGTTCTTTTCCTACGAGCAGTACTTC
CASSERMTGFFSYEQYF
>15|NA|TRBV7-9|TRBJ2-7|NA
TGTGCCAGCAGCGCGAGGCAGTTCGGAAGATACGAGCAGTACTTC
CASSARQFGRYEQYF
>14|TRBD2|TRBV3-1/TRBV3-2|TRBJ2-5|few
TGTGCCAGCAGGCGAGCTAGCGGACAAGAGACCCAGTACTTC
CASRRASGQETQYF
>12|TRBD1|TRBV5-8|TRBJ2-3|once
TGTGCCAGCAGCCTACAGGGGGGCACGCAGTATTTT
CASSLQGGTQYF
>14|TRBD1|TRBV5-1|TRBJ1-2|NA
TGCGCCAGCATCAGGGGGCCAGGGGAGTATGGCTACACCTTC
CASIRGPGEYGYTF
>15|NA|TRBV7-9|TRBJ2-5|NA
TGTGCCAGCAGCTTCCTACAGGGCCTCCAAGAGACCCAGTACTTC
CASSFLQGLQETQYF
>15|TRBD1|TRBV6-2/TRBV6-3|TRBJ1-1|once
TGTGCCAGCAGCCCCGACAGGGGGCGAAACACTGAAGCTTTCTTT
CASSPDRGRNTEAFF
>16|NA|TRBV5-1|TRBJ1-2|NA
TGCGCCAGCAGCCCCGGACAGAGCCACTCTAACTATGGCTACACCTTC
CASSPGQSHSNYGYTF
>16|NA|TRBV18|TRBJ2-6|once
TGTGCCAGCTCATTCACAATGAACTCTGGGGCCAACGTCCTGACTTTC
CASSFTMNSGANVLTF
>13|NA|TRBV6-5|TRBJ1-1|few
TGTGCCAGCATTAGTCAGGGTTACACTGAAGCTTTCTTT
CASISQGYTEAFF
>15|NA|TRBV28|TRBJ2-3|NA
TGTGCCAGCAGTTTAGGTGACGGGGGCACAGATACGCAGTATTTT
CASSLGDGGTDTQYF
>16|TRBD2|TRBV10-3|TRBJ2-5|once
TGTGCCATCAGTGTATATCTAGCGGGGAACCAAGAGACCCAGTACTTC
CAISVYLAGNQETQYF
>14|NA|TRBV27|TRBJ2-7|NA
TGTGCCAGCAGTCCCCTTCGGGAAAACGGCGAGCAGTACTTC
CASSPLRENGEQYF
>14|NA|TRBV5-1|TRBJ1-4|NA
TGCGCCAGCAGCCCAGGGTCAACTAATGAAAAACTGTTTTTT
CASSPGSTNEKLFF
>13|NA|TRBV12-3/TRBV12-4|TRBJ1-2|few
TGTGCCAGCACCAGACAGGCCCCTTATGGCTACACCTTC
CASTRQAPYGYTF
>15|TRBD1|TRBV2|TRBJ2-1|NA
TGTGCCAGCAGTCAACAGGGGCCCCCTTACAATGAGCAGTTCTTC
CASSQQGPPYNEQFF
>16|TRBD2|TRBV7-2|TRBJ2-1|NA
TGTGCCAGCAGCTTAGGTGGCAGCGGGGGGTACAATGAGCAGTTCTTC
CASSLGGSGGYNEQFF
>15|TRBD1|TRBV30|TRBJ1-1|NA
TGTGCCTGGAGCCGACAGGGATTATTAGGGACTGAAGCTTTCTTT
CAWSRQGLLGTEAFF
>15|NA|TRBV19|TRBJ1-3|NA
TGTGCCAGTAATATGGGGCTAGGATCTGGAAACACCATATATTTT
CASNMGLGSGNTIYF
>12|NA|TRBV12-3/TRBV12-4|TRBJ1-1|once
TGTGCCAGCAGCCCACAGAGCACTGAAGCTTTCTTT
CASSPQSTEAFF
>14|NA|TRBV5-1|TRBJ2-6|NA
TGCGCCAGTCAAACAGGGTCTGGGGCCAACGTCCTGACTTTC
CASQTGSGANVLTF
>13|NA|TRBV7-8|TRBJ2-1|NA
TGTGCCAGCAGGGACAGCTCCTACAATGAGCAGTTCTTC
CASRDSSYNEQFF
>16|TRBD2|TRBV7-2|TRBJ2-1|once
TGTGCCAGCAGACGTCAAGCCGGGGGGGCGTACGATGAGCAGTTCTTC
CASRRQAGGAYDEQFF
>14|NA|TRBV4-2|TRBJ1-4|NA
TGTGCCAGCAGCCAAGGGGGCATTAATGAAAAACTGTTTTTT
CASSQGGINEKLFF
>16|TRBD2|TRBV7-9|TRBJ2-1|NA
TGTGCCAGCAGCTTTCTCGCGGGGGGAGGTTACAATGAGCAGTTCTTC
CASSFLAGGGYNEQFF
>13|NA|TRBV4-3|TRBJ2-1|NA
TGCGCCAGCAGCCAAACCTTTGGTGGGAGGCAGTTCTTC
CASSQTFGGRQFF
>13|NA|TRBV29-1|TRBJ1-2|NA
TGCAGCGTTCCCCTTCCCGGGAACTATGGCTACACCTTC
CSVPLPGNYGYTF
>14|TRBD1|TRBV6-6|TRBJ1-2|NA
TGTGCCAGCAGTTCGAGGGACAGCCGACACGGGTTCACCTTC
CASSSRDSRHGFTF
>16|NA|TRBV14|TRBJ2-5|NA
TGTGCCAGCAGCCGTCAGAGGGACACGATTCTCGGGACCCAGTACTTC
CASSRQRDTILGTQYF
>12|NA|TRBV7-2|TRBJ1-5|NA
TGTGCCAGCAGCTTCGGGGTACAGCCCCAGCATTTT
CASSFGVQPQHF
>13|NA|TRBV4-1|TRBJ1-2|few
TGCGCCAGCAGGGCAGAGGCTAACTATGGCTACACCTTC
CASRAEANYGYTF
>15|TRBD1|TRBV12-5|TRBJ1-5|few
TGTGCTAGTGGTAAAGGACAGGGGGATAATCAGCCCCAGCATTTT
CASGKGQGDNQPQHF
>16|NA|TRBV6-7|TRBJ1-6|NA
TGTGCCAGCATTCCTAGGCGTTCCTCCTATAATTCACCCCTCCACTTT
CASIPRRSSYNSPLHF
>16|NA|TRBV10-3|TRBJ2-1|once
TGTGCCATCAGTGACGCCCAGGGTCGGCGGAACAATGAGCAGTTCTTC
CAISDAQGRRNNEQFF
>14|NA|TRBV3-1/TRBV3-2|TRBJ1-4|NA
TGTGCCAGCAGCCAAGAGGGGGGAATTGAAAAACTGTTTTTT
CASSQEGGIEKLFF